These 7 T cell receptor beta chains were sequenced from one sample in a study of blood T cells in healthy people across ages. Primed by a sample-barcoded 5' primer and a J-beta primer mix, a second PCR proceeded for about 6 to 11 cycles. TCRdb reprocessed the 5' RACE reads via MiXCR and lists one record per CDR3 protein. Of around 600,000 distinct CDR3 sequences in the sample, around half were seen once. The sequencing input was blood. These receptors originate from a man older than 75 in good health.

This clonotype was observed a handful of times. V usage is TRBV7-2 and J usage is TRBJ2-3, with a weak D call TRBD2 (7 bases). The germline gives CDR1 SGHTA, CDR2 FQGNSA. This CDR3 has 15 amino acids. The V end was cut by 3 bases, the J end by 2 bases, with 12 bases between. DNA for the CDR3: TGTGCCAGCAGCTTCACGGGGGGCACCACAGATACGCAGTATTTT. It is translated as CASSFTGGTTDTQYF.

This clonotype has more than one count but fewer than ten. The chain couples TRBV29-1 to TRBJ2-1; unclear D gene. Germline-derived CDR1 and CDR2 are SQVTM and ANQGSEA. V lost 7 bases and J 5 bases, leaving 18 bases between the germline ends. The length of the CDR3 is 14 residues. CDR3 coding DNA: TGCAGCGCCATCCACCTACCACCTAACAATGAGCAGTTCTTC. Translated: CSAIHLPPNNEQFF.

This clonotype was found a few times. This chain joins TRBV29-1 and TRBJ2-1; perhaps TRBD1 as D (6 bases). V lost 7 bases, J lost 8 bases, and 21 bases lay in between. There are 14 residues in the CDR3. The germline gives CDR1 SQVTM, CDR2 ANQGSEA. CDR3 DNA: TGCAGCGCTGCGCGCCGACAGGAAAGGGATGAGCAGTTCTTC. Residues: CSAARRQERDEQFF.

This chain links TRBV9 with TRBJ2-4, with D maybe TRBD2 (6 bases). This CDR3 contains 15 residues. The V gene lost 4 bases and the J gene lost 11 bases, with 22 bases spanning the gap. The V gene's germline CDR1 is SGDLS and CDR2 YYNGEE. This CDR3 is CASSTTSNPGGVQYF. The CDR3, as DNA: TGTGCCAGCAGCACCACTTCGAACCCCGGAGGGGTTCAGTACTTC.

The chain recombines TRBV4-1 with TRBJ2-5, with 8 bases aligning to TRBD2. The DNA matches TRBJ2-7 better at its end, which makes the J call doubtful. Germline lookup yields CDR1 MGHRA and CDR2 YSYEKL. The CDR3 totals 16 residues. CDR3 nucleotides: TGCGCCAGCAGCCAGGGACTAGGCCTCCAAGGGGACGAGCAGTACTTC. Protein sequence: CASSQGLGLQGDEQYF.

This clonotype was counted many times. V and J are TRBV6-5 and TRBJ2-1; a possible D gene is TRBD2 (6 bases). Germline V gene sequence: CDR1 MNHEY, CDR2 SVGAGI. The CDR3 runs 14 residues. V lost 6 bases and J lost 0, with 9 bases in between. CDR3 bases: TGTGCCAGCAGGGGGGGAAGCTCCTACAATGAGCAGTTCTTC. Its protein is CASRGGSSYNEQFF.

CDR3 residues: CASSYLDHYNEQFF. The CDR3 region has the DNA TGTGCCAGCAGTTACCTGGACCACTACAATGAGCAGTTCTTC. The chain combines TRBV6-2 or TRBV6-3 with TRBJ2-1; D unclear. Germline lookup yields CDR1 MNHEY and CDR2 SVGEGT. The germline V and J ends were trimmed by 2 bases and 3 bases, with 8 bases remaining between them. The CDR3 extends over 14 amino acids.